This T cell receptor beta chain was identified in a study of T cells in Graves' hyperthyroidism and ophthalmopathy. Whole-study context: Any treatment followed the collection of peripheral blood at initial diagnosis.

This clonotype was found many times. There were TCR beta CDR3 regions amplified from RNA transcripts. The TCR CDR3 was amplified in a first-round RT-PCR using the HTBI primer set. Via MiXCR, TCRdb re-called the multiplex PCR reads, giving one row per CDR3 protein. The data hold about 350,000 distinct CDR3 sequences, with roughly 20% observed a single time. Ophthalmopathy patients had Clinical Activity Score at least 3, NOSPECS grade at least 4, duration under 3 months. Deletions cut 6 bases from V and 4 bases from J, with 9 bases between. Germline-derived CDR1 and CDR2 are MDHEN and SYDVKM. CDR3 length: 12 residues.

The V call is TRBV28, the J call TRBJ2-5; D is unresolved. Sequencing input: blood. This clonotype originated in a woman aged 40 to 50 with Graves' ophthalmopathy. For the CDR3, the DNA is TGTGCCAGCAGGGCGGTCGGAGAGACCCAGTACTTC. Translated: CASRAVGETQYF.